This T cell receptor beta chain stems from a study of cytomegalovirus exposure and HLA in healthy donors. Across the whole study: A later analysis reported the same platform for the roughly 120 validation repertoires and the approximately 670 first-cohort repertoires. General observations from the study: Cytomegalovirus-associated status was assigned to 164 TCR beta chains. In vitro data verified a few CMV-associated chains as specific for CMV antigens.

Profiling relied on immunoSEQ multiplex PCR, and the TCRdb table lists in-frame clones only, not all of them. This table holds fewer than 200,000 clones, more than 65% found once. With 0 bases removed from V and 3 bases from J, the gap between germline ends came to 8 bases. Germline CDR1 and CDR2: SGHVS and FNYEAQ. The CDR3 runs 14 residues. As regards this clone: Its specificity is not known.

The receptor was isolated from a woman between 18 and 29 years old in good health and CMV-seropositive. Sequenced: PBMCs. The chain uses TRBV7-6 and TRBJ2-5, with D tentatively TRBD2 (6 bases). In DNA, the CDR3 is TGTGCCAGCAGCTTAGCGGGACTTGAAGAGACCCAGTACTTC. Protein product: CASSLAGLEETQYF.